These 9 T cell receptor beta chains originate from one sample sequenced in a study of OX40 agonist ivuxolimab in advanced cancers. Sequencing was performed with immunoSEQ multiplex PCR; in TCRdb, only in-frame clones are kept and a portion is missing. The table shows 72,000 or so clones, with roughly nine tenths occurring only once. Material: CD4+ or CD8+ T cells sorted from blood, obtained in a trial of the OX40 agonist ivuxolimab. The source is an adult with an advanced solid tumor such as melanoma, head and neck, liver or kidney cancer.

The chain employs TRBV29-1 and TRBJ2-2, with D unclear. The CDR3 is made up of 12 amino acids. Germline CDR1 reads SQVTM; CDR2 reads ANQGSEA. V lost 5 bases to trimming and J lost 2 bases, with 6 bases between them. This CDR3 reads CSVRSNTGELFF. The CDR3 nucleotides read TGCAGCGTTCGGTCTAACACCGGGGAGCTGTTTTTT.

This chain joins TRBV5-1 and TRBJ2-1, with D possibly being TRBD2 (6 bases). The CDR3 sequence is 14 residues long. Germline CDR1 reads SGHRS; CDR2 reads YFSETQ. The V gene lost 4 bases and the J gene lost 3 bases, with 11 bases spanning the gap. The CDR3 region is CASSAGTHYNEQFF. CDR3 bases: TGCGCCAGCAGCGCCGGGACTCACTACAATGAGCAGTTCTTC.

Written as DNA, the CDR3 is TGTGCCAGCAGCGAGACAGTGAATGAAAAACTGTTTTTT. It encodes CASSETVNEKLFF. The genes are TRBV5-6 and TRBJ1-4, with a tentative D call TRBD1 (5 bases). The CDR3 loop spans 13 amino acids. The V end lost 4 bases, the J end lost 5 bases, and 9 bases lay between the germline ends. Germline CDR1 is SGHDT and CDR2 is YYEEEE.

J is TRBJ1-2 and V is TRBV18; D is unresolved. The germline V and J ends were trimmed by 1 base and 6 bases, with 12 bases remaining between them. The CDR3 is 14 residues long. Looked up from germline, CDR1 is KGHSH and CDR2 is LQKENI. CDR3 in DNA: TGTGCCAGCTCACCACAGCCCCGAACGAATGGCTACACCTTC. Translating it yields CASSPQPRTNGYTF.

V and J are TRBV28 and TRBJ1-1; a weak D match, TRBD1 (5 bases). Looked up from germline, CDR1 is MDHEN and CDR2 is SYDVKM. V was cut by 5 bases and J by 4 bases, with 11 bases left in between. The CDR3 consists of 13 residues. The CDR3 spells CASSEGSRTEAFF. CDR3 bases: TGTGCCAGCAGTGAGGGGTCCCGCACTGAAGCTTTCTTT.

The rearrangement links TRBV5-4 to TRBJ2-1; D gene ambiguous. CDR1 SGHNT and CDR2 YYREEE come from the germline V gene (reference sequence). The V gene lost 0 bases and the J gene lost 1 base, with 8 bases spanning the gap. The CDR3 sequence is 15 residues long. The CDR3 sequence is CASSLDPTSYNEQFF. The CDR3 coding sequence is TGTGCCAGCAGCTTGGACCCCACTTCCTACAATGAGCAGTTCTTC.

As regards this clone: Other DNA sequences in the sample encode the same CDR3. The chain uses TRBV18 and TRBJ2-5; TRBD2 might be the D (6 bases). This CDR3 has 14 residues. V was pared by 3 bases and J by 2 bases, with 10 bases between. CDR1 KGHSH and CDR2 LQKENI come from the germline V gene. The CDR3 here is CASSPGLLQETQYF. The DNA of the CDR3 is TGTGCCAGCTCACCGGGACTGCTGCAAGAGACCCAGTACTTC.

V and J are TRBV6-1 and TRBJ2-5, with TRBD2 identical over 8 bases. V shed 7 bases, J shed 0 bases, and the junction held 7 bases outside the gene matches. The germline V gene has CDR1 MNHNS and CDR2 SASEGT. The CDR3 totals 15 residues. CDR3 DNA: TGTGCCAGCACTGGGGGCGGGGGGAACCAAGAGACCCAGTACTTC. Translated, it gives CASTGGGGNQETQYF.

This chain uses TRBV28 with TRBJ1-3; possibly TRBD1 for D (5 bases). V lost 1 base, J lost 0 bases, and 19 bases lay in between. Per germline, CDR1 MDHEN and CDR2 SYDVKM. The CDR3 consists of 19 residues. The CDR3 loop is CASSLYGGGGRSSGNTIYF. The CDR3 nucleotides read TGTGCCAGCAGTTTATACGGTGGGGGAGGGAGGAGCTCTGGAAACACCATATATTTT.